Listed below are T cell receptor beta chains from one sample, sequenced in a study of neurological immune-mediated disorders. Via MiXCR, TCRdb re-called the 5' RACE reads, giving one row per CDR3 protein. The sample has about 32,000 distinct CDR3 sequences, 3% to 4% seen once. The material sequenced was PBMCs. These TCRs come from a young man with multiple sclerosis. Both conserved end residues are part of each CDR3. A D gene is named only where the DNA matches it firmly. Clone sizes are given selectively: once, few, many, or a class where the clone is expanded.

v_call: TRBV18
clone_size: many
j_call: TRBJ2-5
d_call: .
cdr3_aa: CASSPPVSYGVETQYF
cdr3_nt: TGTGCCAGCTCACCACCGGTGAGTTACGGCGTAGAGACCCAGTACTTC

v_call: TRBV6-5
clone_size: .
j_call: TRBJ1-1
d_call: .
cdr3_aa: CASRPDRTSTEAFF
cdr3_nt: TGTGCCAGCAGACCAGACAGGACGAGCACTGAAGCTTTCTTT

v_call: TRBV15
clone_size: medium-sized
j_call: TRBJ2-6
d_call: .
cdr3_aa: CATSEDQGGANVLTF
cdr3_nt: TGTGCCACCAGCGAAGATCAGGGTGGGGCCAACGTCCTGACTTTC

v_call: TRBV5-1
clone_size: many
j_call: TRBJ2-1
d_call: .
cdr3_aa: CASSLGGPNNEQFF
cdr3_nt: TGCGCCAGCAGCTTGGGTGGTCCCAACAATGAGCAGTTCTTC

v_call: TRBV19
clone_size: .
j_call: TRBJ1-2
d_call: .
cdr3_aa: CASSQGKSGYTF
cdr3_nt: TGTGCCAGCTCTCAGGGGAAGTCAGGCTACACCTTC

v_call: TRBV4-2
clone_size: many
j_call: TRBJ1-2
d_call: TRBD1
cdr3_aa: CASSQGGQAKSYGYTF
cdr3_nt: TGTGCCAGCAGCCAAGGGGGACAGGCGAAATCCTATGGCTACACCTTC

v_call: TRBV2
clone_size: many
j_call: TRBJ1-6
d_call: .
cdr3_aa: CASSENLGPYSPLHF
cdr3_nt: TGTGCCAGCAGTGAAAATCTAGGACCCTATTCACCCCTACACTTT

v_call: TRBV25-1
clone_size: many
j_call: TRBJ2-5
d_call: .
cdr3_aa: CASSDSSRETQYF
cdr3_nt: TGTGCCAGCAGTGACTCCTCAAGGGAGACCCAGTACTTC

v_call: TRBV7-8
clone_size: many
j_call: TRBJ1-1
d_call: .
cdr3_aa: CASSRGVGAGEAFF
cdr3_nt: TGTGCCAGCAGCCGTGGGGTAGGGGCGGGTGAAGCTTTCTTT

v_call: TRBV5-5
clone_size: few
j_call: TRBJ1-5
d_call: .
cdr3_aa: CASSLEVVGGGRNQPQHF
cdr3_nt: TGTGCCAGCAGCTTGGAGGTTGTGGGGGGCGGAAGAAATCAGCCCCAGCATTTT

v_call: TRBV5-1
clone_size: .
j_call: TRBJ2-1
d_call: .
cdr3_aa: CASSLVGDPYNEQFF
cdr3_nt: TGCGCCAGCAGCTTGGTTGGGGACCCCTACAATGAGCAGTTCTTC

v_call: TRBV15
clone_size: many
j_call: TRBJ2-1
d_call: .
cdr3_aa: CATSRDRRVRQFF
cdr3_nt: TGTGCCACCAGCAGAGATAGGCGGGTTCGGCAGTTCTTC

v_call: TRBV19
clone_size: .
j_call: TRBJ2-1
d_call: TRBD2
cdr3_aa: CASSSGGSYNEQFF
cdr3_nt: TGTGCCAGTAGTAGCGGGGGCTCCTACAATGAGCAGTTCTTC

v_call: TRBV29-1
clone_size: many
j_call: TRBJ2-6
d_call: .
cdr3_aa: CSVHVSGANVLTF
cdr3_nt: TGCAGCGTTCACGTCTCTGGGGCCAACGTCCTGACTTTC